This T cell receptor beta chain comes out of a study of cytomegalovirus exposure and HLA in healthy donors. About the research overall: Of roughly 400 genotyped donors, roughly 81% grouped in the Caucasian-associated ancestry cluster.

Study outcomes and limitations: Analysis was carried out at a later point, and it linked a missense DCLRE1C variant to TCR beta V- and J-gene trimming. The availability of immune exposure information extended only to CMV serostatus. Most TCRs appeared rarely, but some public TCRs recurred in many donors.

Comments on this clone: Its matching antigen is unknown.

The study ran its PCR with 60 Vbeta and 13 Jbeta primers. Sequencing was performed with immunoSEQ multiplex PCR; in TCRdb, only in-frame clones are kept and a portion is missing. The sample yields more than 150,000 clones, over 80% seen once. This CDR3 is 18 amino acids long. Germline trimming cut 2 bases from V and 8 bases from J; bases unmatched to any gene: 14. Germline V gene data show CDR1 as MDHEN and CDR2 as SYDVKM. The chain employs TRBV28 and TRBJ2-1, with TRBD2 matching 11 bases. Input material: PBMCs. The source is a man aged 40-50 years in good health and CMV-seronegative. Here the CDR3 reads CASSLPPRSGRAADEQFF. The DNA for the CDR3 is TGTGCCAGCAGTTTACCACCTCGTAGCGGGAGGGCTGCGGATGAGCAGTTCTTC.